The rows below give T cell receptor beta chains drawn from one sample of a study of OX40 agonist ivuxolimab in advanced cancers. The assay was immunoSEQ multiplex PCR, and TCRdb's table has in-frame clones only and misses some. The sample consists of roughly 71,000 clones, roughly 85% of them appearing once. The starting material was CD4+ or CD8+ T cells sorted from blood, obtained in a trial of the OX40 agonist ivuxolimab. The receptors were sampled from an adult with an advanced solid tumor such as melanoma, head and neck, liver or kidney cancer. The CDR3 runs from the conserved cysteine through the conserved F or W. The order of the fields is J gene, clone size, V gene, D gene, CDR3 DNA, CDR3 protein. D genes are given only for firm matches. The size entry is marked missing in some rows and otherwise reads once, few, many or a size class.

>TRBJ2-4|-|TRBV7-9|-
TGTGCCAGCAGCTCTCCCTCCAGTGGAAACATTCAGTACTTC
CASSSPSSGNIQYF
>TRBJ2-5|-|TRBV27|-
TGTGCCAGCAGTCCCCGGACGGGCGAGGGTGGGACCCAGTACTTC
CASSPRTGEGGTQYF
>TRBJ1-2|-|TRBV2|-
TGTGCCAGCAGAGGGGAGAGCTATGGCTACACCTTC
CASRGESYGYTF
>TRBJ2-5|-|TRBV19|TRBD1
TGTGCCAGTAGTAGGGACAGGGTCGTAGGGGAGACCCAGTACTTC
CASSRDRVVGETQYF
>TRBJ2-7|once|TRBV10-3|TRBD1
TGTGCCATCAGTGAGTCGAGGGACAGGGGGCAGTACTTC
CAISESRDRGQYF
>TRBJ2-1|-|TRBV5-4|-
TGTGCCAGTAGCTTGGAGGATGAGCAGTTCTTC
CASSLEDEQFF
>TRBJ1-5|-|TRBV18|TRBD1
TGTGCCAGCTCACGCAACAGGGGCGAGGAAGGTCAGCCCCAGCATTTT
CASSRNRGEEGQPQHF
>TRBJ2-5|-|TRBV9|TRBD2
TGTGCCAGCAGCGTACGAGGGGGACTAGCGGGCCAAGAGACCCAGTACTTC
CASSVRGGLAGQETQYF
>TRBJ2-1|once|TRBV5-8|-
TGTGCCAGCAGCTTCCGGCTAGGTCCCCTCAATGAGCAGTTCTTC
CASSFRLGPLNEQFF
>TRBJ1-5|-|TRBV6-5|-
TGTGCCAGCAGACGCGACGGGAATCAGCCCCAGCATTTT
CASRRDGNQPQHF
>TRBJ2-5|-|TRBV11-3|-
TGTGCCAGCAGCCGATCGGGCCTTCAAGAGACCCAGTACTTC
CASSRSGLQETQYF
>TRBJ2-7|-|TRBV11-1|TRBD1
TGTGCCAGCAGCCCACGGGGGACAGGCGTCTACGAGCAGTACTTC
CASSPRGTGVYEQYF
>TRBJ1-1|-|TRBV2|-
TGTGCCAGCATTCGGACGAGAAACACTGAAGCTTTCTTT
CASIRTRNTEAFF
>TRBJ1-3|-|TRBV6-1|TRBD1
TGTGCCAGCATAGACAGGGCTGGAAACACCATATATTTT
CASIDRAGNTIYF
>TRBJ2-7|-|TRBV14|TRBD2
TGTGCCAGCAGCCGATGGGGGGGGGCCTACGAGCAGTACTTC
CASSRWGGAYEQYF
>TRBJ2-3|-|TRBV19|-
TGTGCCAGTAGTGGGGGGACTAGCACAGATACGCAGTATTTT
CASSGGTSTDTQYF
>TRBJ2-3|once|TRBV7-3|-
TGTGTCGATTGGGGGGGCACAGATACGCAGTATTTT
CVDWGGTDTQYF
>TRBJ1-4|few|TRBV4-1|-
TGCGCCAGCAGCCAGACACCAGAAGAAAAACTGTTTTTT
CASSQTPEEKLFF
>TRBJ2-1|-|TRBV19|-
TGTGCCAGTAGTATAGGTAAGCGGGTAACCAATGAGCAGTTCTTC
CASSIGKRVTNEQFF
>TRBJ2-4|-|TRBV18|TRBD2
TGTGCCAGCTCACCAGGGACTAGCCCCTATCTAGCCAAAAACATTCAGTACTTC
CASSPGTSPYLAKNIQYF
>TRBJ1-2|-|TRBV19|-
TGTGCCAGTAGTAGCCCGGGCAGGGCCCAACATTTAGCTAACTATGGCTACACCTTC
CASSSPGRAQHLANYGYTF
>TRBJ1-3|-|TRBV27|-
TGTGCCAGCCAAGACAGGAGCTCTGGAAACACCATATATTTT
CASQDRSSGNTIYF
>TRBJ2-7|-|TRBV7-6|TRBD1
TGTGCCAGCAGCCAAACCGGGACAGGGTCTTCCTACGAGCAGTACTTC
CASSQTGTGSSYEQYF
>TRBJ1-2|-|TRBV21-1|-
TGTGCCAGCAGCAAATTTACAGACCACAACTATGGCTACACCTTC
CASSKFTDHNYGYTF
>TRBJ2-1|-|TRBV6-1|TRBD1
TGTGCCAGCAGTGAAGCGAGTAGGGACAGGGGGCGCGATGAGCAGTTCTTC
CASSEASRDRGRDEQFF
>TRBJ1-3|-|TRBV19|-
TGTGCCAGTATTGACAGGAGCTCTGGAAACACCATATATTTT
CASIDRSSGNTIYF
>TRBJ1-2|-|TRBV29-1|-
TGCAGCGTTGGTGGATCTAACTATGGCTACACCTTC
CSVGGSNYGYTF